The 15 T cell receptor beta chains below come from one sample, sequenced in a study of control samples from healthy donors and cancer patients. The protocol was immunoSEQ multiplex PCR, while the TCRdb copy is restricted to in-frame clones and leaves out a portion. The profile shows 65,000 to 80,000 clones, approximately 91% of them singletons. The specimen sequenced was PBMCs. The source is a woman in her 50s with colorectal cancer.

The CDR3 DNA reads as TGTGCCAGCAGCTTCCGCATACAGGGCCTCGGGGAGCTGTTTTTT. Encoded protein: CASSFRIQGLGELFF. The chain couples TRBV7-2 to TRBJ2-2; weak D call: TRBD1 (6 bases). The germline gives CDR1 SGHTA, CDR2 FQGNSA. This CDR3 is 15 amino acids long. Trimming stripped 3 bases from V and 7 bases from J, with 15 bases between.

This clone was recorded once. The gene calls are TRBV5-8 and TRBJ2-4, with D perhaps being TRBD1 or TRBD2 (7 bases each). Looked up from germline, CDR1 is SGHTS and CDR2 is YDEGEE. There are 17 residues in the CDR3. Between the trimmed V and J ends, which lost 4 bases and 0 bases, there was a span of 17 bases. CDR3 nucleotide sequence: TGTGCCAGCAGCCCGGCCTGGGAGGGGGCAGCCAAAAACATTCAGTACTTC. Protein: CASSPAWEGAAKNIQYF.

The V call is TRBV7-9, the J call TRBJ1-1; a possible D gene is TRBD1 (5 bases). Germline-derived CDR1 and CDR2 are SEHNR and FQNEAQ (reference sequence). Trimming cost V 3 bases and J 4 bases, with 6 bases left between them. The CDR3 is made up of 12 amino acids. CDR3 sequence reads: CASSFQGTEAFF. Here the CDR3 DNA reads TGTGCCAGCAGCTTCCAGGGCACTGAAGCTTTCTTT. The full variable domain, in which reference TRBV7-9 and TRBJ1-1 provide the parts outside the CDR3, is DTGVSQNPRHKITKRGQNVTFRCDPISEHNRLYWYRQTLGQGPEFLTYFQNEAQLEKSRLLSDRFSAERPKGSFSTLEIQRTEQGDSAMYLCASSFQGTEAFFGQGTRLTVV.

This clone was recorded once. The chain links TRBV20-1 to TRBJ1-5, with D possibly matching TRBD1 (5 bases). This CDR3 comprises 14 residues. Germline assignment: CDR1 DFQATT and CDR2 SNEGSKA (reference sequence). V lost 3 bases, J lost 3 bases, and 12 bases lay in between. DNA of the CDR3: TGCAGTGCTAGTAACAGGCGAATCAATCAGCCCCAGCATTTT. Translation: CSASNRRINQPQHF.

The chain employs TRBV5-1 and TRBJ2-7; maybe TRBD1 (6 bases). The V gene's germline CDR1 is SGHRS and CDR2 YFSETQ. The CDR3 totals 13 residues. Between the trimmed V and J ends, which lost 4 bases and 3 bases, there was a span of 11 bases. Here the CDR3 DNA reads TGCGCCAGCAGCCCGCGAGGGGGCTACGAGCAGTACGTC. It is translated as CASSPRGGYEQYV.

The chain carries TRBV18 and TRBJ1-1; D might be TRBD1 (6 bases). Germline-derived CDR1 and CDR2 are KGHSH and LQKENI. V lost 3 bases, J lost 2 bases, and 13 bases lay in between. The CDR3 consists of 15 residues. The CDR3 here is CASSPSVGANTEAFF. CDR3 sequence (DNA): TGTGCCAGCTCACCCTCGGTGGGGGCAAACACTGAAGCTTTCTTT.

The chain uses TRBV19 and TRBJ1-3; no firm D call. Germline-derived CDR1 and CDR2 are LNHDA and SQIVND (reference sequence). The length of the CDR3 is 13 residues. Trimming cost V 9 bases and J 0 bases, with 9 bases left between them. CDR3 in DNA: TGTGCCAGCAAGGAGGACTCTGGAAACACCATATATTTT. This gives the protein CASKEDSGNTIYF.

Here the CDR3 DNA reads TGTGCCAGCAACAGGGTCGGTACTGAAGCTTTCTTT. Encoded protein: CASNRVGTEAFF. V is TRBV6-5 and J is TRBJ1-1, with D possibly being TRBD1 (6 bases). Trimming took 7 bases from V and 5 from J, leaving 11 bases between them. There are 12 residues in the CDR3. Germline CDR1 is MNHEY and CDR2 is SVGAGI.

This chain joins TRBV10-3 and TRBJ2-3; the D gene is possibly TRBD2 (5 bases). Germline CDR1 and CDR2: ENHRY and SYGVKD. The CDR3 runs 16 residues. Trimming left V 0 bases short and J 2 bases short, with 12 bases between. This CDR3 reads CAISESEDWSTDTQYF. The DNA for the CDR3 is TGTGCCATCAGTGAGTCGGAGGATTGGTCCACAGATACGCAGTATTTT.

This chain joins TRBV5-1 and TRBJ1-4, with D possibly matching TRBD1 (5 bases). The V end lost 0 bases, the J end lost 5 bases, and 11 bases lay between the germline ends. The CDR3 runs 15 residues. CDR1 and CDR2 (germline): SGHRS, YFSETQ. CDR3 nucleotide sequence: TGCGCCAGCAGCTTGGACGGGACGCAGAATGAAAAACTGTTTTTT. This encodes CASSLDGTQNEKLFF.

The chain has TRBV10-3 and TRBJ1-4; D is possibly TRBD1 (5 bases). V dropped 10 bases and J dropped 2 bases, with 11 bases sitting between them. CDR3 length: 13 amino acids. Germline V gene sequence: CDR1 ENHRY, CDR2 SYGVKD. This CDR3 is CATTRGTNEKLFF. In DNA form, the CDR3 reads TGTGCCACCACTCGGGGGACTAATGAAAAACTGTTTTTT.

This clone showed up just a few times. V and J are TRBV5-4 and TRBJ1-2; maybe TRBD1 (6 bases). Germline CDR1 SGHNT, CDR2 YYREEE (reference sequence). The CDR3 is made up of 14 amino acids. V was trimmed by 4 bases and J by 8 bases, leaving 18 bases between them. Here the CDR3 reads CASSPESGGSGYTF. The CDR3 DNA is TGTGCCAGCAGCCCGGAGTCGGGGGGCAGCGGCTACACCTTC.

The V call is TRBV10-3, the J call TRBJ2-3, with 8 bases fitting TRBD2. Germline lookup yields CDR1 ENHRY and CDR2 SYGVKD. This CDR3 contains 17 residues. J gave up 2 bases and V 6 bases, and 13 bases lay outside the gene matches. The CDR3 DNA reads TGTGCCATCAGGGGTAGCGGGGAGGGACTTTACACAGATACGCAGTATTTT. This encodes CAIRGSGEGLYTDTQYF.

This chain connects TRBV10-2 to TRBJ2-2; 10 bases agree with TRBD2. The CDR3 totals 16 residues. In germline, CDR1 is WSHSY, CDR2 SAAADI. Unmatched junction bases numbered 4, after V lost 5 bases and J lost 1 base. CDR3 bases: TGCGCCAGCAGTTGGGCTAGCGGGGGGAACACCGGGGAGCTGTTTTTT. Its translation: CASSWASGGNTGELFF.

V gene TRBV30 combines with J gene TRBJ2-7; tentatively, D is TRBD2 (6 bases). Germline-derived CDR1 and CDR2 are GTSNPN and SVGIG (reference sequence). V shed 3 bases and J shed 5 bases, with 14 bases lying between them. CDR3 length: 13 residues. The CDR3 spells CAWRPSGVNEQYV. Written as DNA, the CDR3 is TGTGCCTGGAGACCTTCGGGGGTGAACGAGCAGTACGTC.